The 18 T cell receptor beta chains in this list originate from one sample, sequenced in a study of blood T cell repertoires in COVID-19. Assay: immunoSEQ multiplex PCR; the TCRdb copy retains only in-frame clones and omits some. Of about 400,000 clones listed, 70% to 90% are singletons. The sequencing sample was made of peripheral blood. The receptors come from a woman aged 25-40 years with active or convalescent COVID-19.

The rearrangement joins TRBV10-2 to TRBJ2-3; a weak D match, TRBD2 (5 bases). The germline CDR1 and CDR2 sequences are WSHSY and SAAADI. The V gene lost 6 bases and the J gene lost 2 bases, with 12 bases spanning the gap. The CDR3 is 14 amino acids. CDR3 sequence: CASRSTTLTDTQYF. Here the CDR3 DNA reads TGCGCCAGCAGGTCGACTACTCTCACAGATACGCAGTATTTT.

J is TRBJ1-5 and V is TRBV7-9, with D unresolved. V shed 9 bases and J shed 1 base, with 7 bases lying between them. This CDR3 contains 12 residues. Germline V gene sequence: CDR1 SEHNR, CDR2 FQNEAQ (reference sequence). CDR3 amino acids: CARFVSNQPQHF. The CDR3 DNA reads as TGTGCCAGGTTCGTCAGCAATCAGCCCCAGCATTTT.

The CDR3 is CASSTGVRRLSNQPQHF. The CDR3 DNA follows: TGTGCCAGCAGCACAGGGGTCCGGCGTTTAAGCAATCAGCCCCAGCATTTT. The rearrangement uses TRBV6-2 or TRBV6-3 and TRBJ1-5, with 7 bases lining up with TRBD1. This CDR3 has 17 residues. Trimming took 6 bases from V and 1 from J; bases not matched to a gene: 12. CDR1 MNHEY and CDR2 SVGEGT come from the germline V gene.

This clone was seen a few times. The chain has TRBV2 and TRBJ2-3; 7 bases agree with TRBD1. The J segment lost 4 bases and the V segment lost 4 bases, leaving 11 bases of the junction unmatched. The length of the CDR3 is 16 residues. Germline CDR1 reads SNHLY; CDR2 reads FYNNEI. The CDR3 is CASSGDPTGSADTQYF. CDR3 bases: TGTGCCAGCAGTGGCGATCCGACAGGGTCCGCAGATACGCAGTATTTT.

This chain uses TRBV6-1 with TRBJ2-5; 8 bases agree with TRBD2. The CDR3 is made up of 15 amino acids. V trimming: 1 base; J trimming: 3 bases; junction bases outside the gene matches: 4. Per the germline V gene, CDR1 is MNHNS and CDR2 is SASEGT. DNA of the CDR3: TGTGCCAGCAGTGAAGACGGGAGGGCCGAAGAGACCCAGTACTTC. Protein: CASSEDGRAEETQYF.

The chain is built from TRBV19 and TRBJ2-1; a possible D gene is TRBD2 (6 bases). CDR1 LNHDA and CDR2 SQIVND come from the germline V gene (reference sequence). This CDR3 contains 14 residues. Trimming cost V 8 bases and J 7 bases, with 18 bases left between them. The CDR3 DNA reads TGTGCCAGTTCCCGGAGGGGTGTGGGGAATGAGCAGTTCTTC. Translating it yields CASSRRGVGNEQFF.

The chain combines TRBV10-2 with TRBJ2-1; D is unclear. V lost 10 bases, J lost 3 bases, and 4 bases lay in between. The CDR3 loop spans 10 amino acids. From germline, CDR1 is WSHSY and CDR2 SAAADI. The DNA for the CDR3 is TGCGCCACCTACTACAATGAGCAGTTCTTC. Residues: CATYYNEQFF.

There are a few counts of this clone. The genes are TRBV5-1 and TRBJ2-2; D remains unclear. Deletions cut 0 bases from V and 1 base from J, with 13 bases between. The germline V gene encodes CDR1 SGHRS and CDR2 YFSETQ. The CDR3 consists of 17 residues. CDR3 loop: CASSLAESKMNTGELFF. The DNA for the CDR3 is TGCGCCAGCAGCTTGGCCGAGTCGAAAATGAACACCGGGGAGCTGTTTTTT. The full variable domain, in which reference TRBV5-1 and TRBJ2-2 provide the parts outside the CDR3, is KAGVTQTPRYLIKTRGQQVTLSCSPISGHRSVSWYQQTPGQGLQFLFEYFSETQRNKGNFPGRFSGRQFSNSRSEMNVSTLELGDSALYLCASSLAESKMNTGELFFGEGSRLTVL.

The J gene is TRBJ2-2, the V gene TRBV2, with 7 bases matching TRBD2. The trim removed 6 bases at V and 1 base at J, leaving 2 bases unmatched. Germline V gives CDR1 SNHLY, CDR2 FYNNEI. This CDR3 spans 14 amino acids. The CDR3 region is CASRSGGNTGELFF. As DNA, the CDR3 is TGTGCCAGCAGGTCGGGGGGGAACACCGGGGAGCTGTTTTTT.

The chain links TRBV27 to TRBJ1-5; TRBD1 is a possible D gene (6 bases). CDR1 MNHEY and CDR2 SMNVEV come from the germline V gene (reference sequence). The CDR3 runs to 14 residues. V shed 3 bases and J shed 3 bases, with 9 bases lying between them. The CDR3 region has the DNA TGTGCCAGCAGTTTCCCAGGGGCCAATCAGCCCCAGCATTTT. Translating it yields CASSFPGANQPQHF.

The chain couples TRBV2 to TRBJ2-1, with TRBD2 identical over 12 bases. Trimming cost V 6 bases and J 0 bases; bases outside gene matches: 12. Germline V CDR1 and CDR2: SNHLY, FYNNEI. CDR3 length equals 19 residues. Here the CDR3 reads CASRGRLAGARDSYNEQFF. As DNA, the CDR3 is TGTGCCAGCAGGGGACGACTAGCGGGAGCCCGAGACTCCTACAATGAGCAGTTCTTC.

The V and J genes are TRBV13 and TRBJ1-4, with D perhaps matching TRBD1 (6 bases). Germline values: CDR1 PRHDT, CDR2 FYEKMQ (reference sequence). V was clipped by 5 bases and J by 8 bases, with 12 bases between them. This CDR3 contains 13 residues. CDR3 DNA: TGTGCCAGCAGCCGACAGGTATCGGAAAAACTGTTTTTT. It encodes CASSRQVSEKLFF.

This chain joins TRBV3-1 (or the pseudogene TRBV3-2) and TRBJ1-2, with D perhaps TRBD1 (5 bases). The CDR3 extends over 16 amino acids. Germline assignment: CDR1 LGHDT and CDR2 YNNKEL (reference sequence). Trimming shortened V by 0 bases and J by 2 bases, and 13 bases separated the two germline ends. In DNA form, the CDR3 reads TGTGCCAGCAGCCAAGATCATCAGGCAGGGAACTATGGCTACACCTTC. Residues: CASSQDHQAGNYGYTF.

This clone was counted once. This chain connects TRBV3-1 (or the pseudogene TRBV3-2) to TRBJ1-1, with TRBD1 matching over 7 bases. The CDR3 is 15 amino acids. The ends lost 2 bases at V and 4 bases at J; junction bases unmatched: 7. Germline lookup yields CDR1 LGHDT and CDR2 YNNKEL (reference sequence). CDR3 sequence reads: CASSQTHRGSTEAFF. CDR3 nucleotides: TGTGCCAGCAGCCAAACCCACAGGGGCTCCACTGAAGCTTTCTTT.

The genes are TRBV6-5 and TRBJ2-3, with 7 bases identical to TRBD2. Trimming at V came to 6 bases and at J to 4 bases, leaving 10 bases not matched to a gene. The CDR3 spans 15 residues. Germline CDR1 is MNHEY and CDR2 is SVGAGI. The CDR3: CASSPMGGYADTQYF. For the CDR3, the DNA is TGTGCCAGCAGCCCGATGGGGGGGTACGCAGATACGCAGTATTTT.

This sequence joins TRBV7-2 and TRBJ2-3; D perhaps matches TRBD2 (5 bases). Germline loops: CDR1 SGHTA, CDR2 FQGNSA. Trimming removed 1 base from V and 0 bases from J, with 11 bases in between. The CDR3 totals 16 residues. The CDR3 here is CASSLGDYGSTDTQYF. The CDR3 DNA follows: TGTGCCAGCAGCTTAGGCGACTATGGAAGCACAGATACGCAGTATTTT.

As DNA, the CDR3 is TGCGCCAGCAGCCGGGTCCCCGATCAGCCCCAGCATTTT. It yields the protein CASSRVPDQPQHF. The V gene is TRBV5-1, the J gene TRBJ1-5; no definite D call. The CDR3 is 13 amino acids. The V end was cut by 4 bases, the J end by 5 bases, with 10 bases between. Germline V CDR1 and CDR2: SGHRS, YFSETQ.

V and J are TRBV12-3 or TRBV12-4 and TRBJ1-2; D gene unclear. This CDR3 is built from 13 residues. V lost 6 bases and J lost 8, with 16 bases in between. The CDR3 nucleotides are TGTGCCAGCAGCCCAAACAGAAATAGGGGCTACACCTTC. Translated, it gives CASSPNRNRGYTF.